The 2 T cell receptor beta chains below come from one sample, sequenced in a study of CD8 T cells in Susac syndrome. Random-hexamer reverse transcription was applied to roughly 0.5 to 1 ug RNA. TCRdb fed the immunoSEQ multiplex PCR reads into MiXCR, producing one record per CDR3 protein. The sample lists around 160,000 distinct CDR3 sequences; around 93% were seen once. Material for sequencing was CD4+ T cells from PBMCs. All receptors derive from a human donor in good health.

The chain employs TRBV27 and TRBJ1-5, with 8 bases lining up with TRBD1. V was pared by 2 bases and J by 3 bases, with 6 bases of the junction left unmatched. The CDR3 consists of 16 residues. The V gene's germline CDR1 is MNHEY and CDR2 SMNVEV (reference sequence). The CDR3 here is CASSLRGTGLNQPQHF. CDR3 in DNA: TGTGCCAGCAGTTTAAGGGGGACAGGCCTCAATCAGCCCCAGCATTTT.

The chain couples TRBV6-2 or TRBV6-3 to TRBJ1-2, with no clear D. Germline CDR1 reads MNHEY; CDR2 reads SVGEGT. CDR3 length: 12 amino acids. V dropped 6 bases and J dropped 4 bases, with 9 bases sitting between them. CDR3 region: CASSPWGYGYTF. CDR3 nucleotides: TGTGCCAGCAGCCCCTGGGGCTATGGCTACACCTTC.